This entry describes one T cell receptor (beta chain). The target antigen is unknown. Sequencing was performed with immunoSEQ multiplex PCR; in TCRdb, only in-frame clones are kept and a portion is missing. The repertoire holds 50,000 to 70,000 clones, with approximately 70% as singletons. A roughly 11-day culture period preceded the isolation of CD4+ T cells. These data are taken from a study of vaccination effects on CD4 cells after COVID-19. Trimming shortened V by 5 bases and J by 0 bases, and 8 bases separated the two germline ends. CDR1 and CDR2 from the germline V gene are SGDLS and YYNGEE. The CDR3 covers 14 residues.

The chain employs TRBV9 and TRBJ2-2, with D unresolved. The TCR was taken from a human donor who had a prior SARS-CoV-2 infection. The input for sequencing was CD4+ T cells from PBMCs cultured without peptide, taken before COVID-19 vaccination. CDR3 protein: CASRSAANTGELFF. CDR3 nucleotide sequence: TGTGCCAGCAGGAGTGCCGCGAACACCGGGGAGCTGTTTTTT.